This T cell receptor (beta chain) originates from a study of shared clonotypes between healthy human individuals. In the case of this clone: The antigen remains undetermined.

V was cut by 0 bases and J by 0 bases, with 12 bases left in between. Looked up from germline, CDR1 is LGHNA and CDR2 is YNFKEQ. The CDR3 covers 16 residues. In the original workflow: Without quality scores, immunoSEQ junctional reads could not be filtered like full-length reads. TCRdb keeps only in-frame clones here, not all; method: immunoSEQ multiplex PCR. Clone size and the V and J calls come from that table; the DNA yielded D and trimming. Of 2 million to 2.5 million clones listed, nearly 97% are singletons. General study points: The sharing of 5% to 5.5% of naive CD4 clonotypes was seen across a handful of donors.

The sequence came from a young man in good health. The sequenced sample consisted of naive CD4+ T cells sorted from blood. Subset defined: CD45RA+ positively selected. The chain joins TRBV4-2 to TRBJ2-7; weak D call: TRBD2 (6 bases). The CDR3 loop reads CASSQDRAAGSYEQYF. CDR3 coding DNA: TGTGCCAGCAGCCAAGATCGGGCAGCGGGCTCCTACGAGCAGTACTTC.